This T cell receptor beta chain appears in the sequencing data of a study of CD8+ T cells in alopecia areata. The study's findings and limits: Tofacitinib produced a significant decrease in scalp clonality and in expanded CD8+ clones among the top 100.

Trimming shortened V by 3 bases and J by 2 bases, and 13 bases separated the two germline ends. The CDR3 extends over 14 amino acids. Germline CDR1 reads SQVTM; CDR2 reads ANQGSEA. Sequencing relied on a cDNA template that was reverse transcribed from extracted RNA. Assay used: immunoSEQ multiplex PCR; TCRdb lists only in-frame clones, some missing. Of fewer than 200,000 clones in the sample, 58% were seen once. With respect to this clone: The antigen is unknown. Other DNA sequences from this sample encode an identical CDR3 as well.

As for treatment: oral pan-JAK inhibitor, 5-10 mg twice daily. This chain links TRBV29-1 with TRBJ1-1; no firm D call. The sequences come from CD4+ T cells sorted from blood, collected at approximately week 60, from a patient treated with tofacitinib. This sequence originates from a human donor with alopecia areata. CDR3 DNA sequence: TGCAGCGTTGATTTACGGGGTGGCAACACTGAAGCTTTCTTT. This codes for CSVDLRGGNTEAFF.